Below are 20 T cell receptor beta chains sequenced from a single sample in a study of response to subunit inactivated influenza vaccine. TCRdb processed the RT-PCR reads anew with MiXCR; each CDR3 protein has one entry. This table has under 800,000 distinct CDR3 sequences, around 14% appearing once. This sample comprised PBMCs from blood, obtained less than 15 days before vaccination. The receptors were gathered from a man aged 50 to 59 who received an inactivated influenza vaccine.

The chain recombines TRBV4-3 with TRBJ1-6, with 7 bases identical to TRBD1. After removal of 3 bases from V and 4 bases from J, the junction contained 9 bases not matched to a gene. CDR1 and CDR2 from the germline V gene are LGHNA and YSLEER. This CDR3 has 17 residues. CDR3 DNA sequence: TGCGCCAGCAGCCAGATTGAGGGGGCAGCGTATAATTCACCCCTCCACTTT. Translation gives CASSQIEGAAYNSPLHF.

This clonotype turned up a few times. J is TRBJ2-3 and V is TRBV20-1, with D uncertain. CDR3 length equals 14 residues. The V and J ends lost 2 bases and 2 bases respectively, with 11 bases between them. CDR1 DFQATT and CDR2 SNEGSKA come from the germline V gene (reference sequence). The DNA for the CDR3 is TGCAGTGCTAGACGGGTGGTCCCCACAGATACGCAGTATTTT. Protein sequence: CSARRVVPTDTQYF.

V usage is TRBV28 and J usage is TRBJ2-7, with a weak D call TRBD2 (7 bases). In germline, CDR1 is MDHEN, CDR2 SYDVKM. Trimming removed 4 bases from V and 6 bases from J, with 13 bases in between. This CDR3 is 13 amino acids long. The CDR3 reads CASSWIGGGEQYF. For the CDR3, the DNA is TGTGCCAGCAGTTGGATAGGGGGGGGCGAGCAGTACTTC.

The gene calls are TRBV12-3 or TRBV12-4 and TRBJ1-6; D is possibly TRBD1 (6 bases). The V end lost 2 bases, the J end lost 9 bases, and 14 bases lay between the germline ends. This CDR3 has 15 residues. For the CDR3, the DNA is TGTGCCAGCAGTTTAAGGGGGGGGCGTCGTTCACCCCTCCACTTT. Protein product: CASSLRGGRRSPLHF.

The V call is TRBV18, the J call TRBJ2-2; D unresolved. The CDR3 loop spans 17 amino acids. Germline CDR1 is KGHSH and CDR2 is LQKENI. The germline V and J ends were trimmed by 6 bases and 2 bases, with 19 bases remaining between them. CDR3 sequence: CASSPRQSTLNTGELFF. For the CDR3, the DNA is TGTGCCAGCTCGCCTCGCCAGTCTACTTTAAACACCGGGGAGCTGTTTTTT.

V gene TRBV18 combines with J gene TRBJ2-1; weak D call: TRBD2 (5 bases). The ends were cut back, 2 bases at V and 1 base at J, with 12 bases in the middle. CDR3 length: 16 residues. The germline gives CDR1 KGHSH, CDR2 LQKENI. The CDR3 spells CASSPFTERSYNEQFF. Written as DNA, the CDR3 is TGTGCCAGCTCACCATTCACCGAGCGGTCCTACAATGAGCAGTTCTTC.

This clonotype was seen a handful of times. The chain has TRBV10-3 and TRBJ1-2; D is unresolved. Trimming shortened V by 3 bases and J by 7 bases, and 9 bases separated the two germline ends. The CDR3 has 12 residues. CDR1 and CDR2 from the germline V gene are ENHRY and SYGVKD. CDR3 coding DNA: TGTGCCATCAGTGATAGAGACGCTGGCTACACCTTC. Encoded protein: CAISDRDAGYTF.

Ten or more counts support this clonotype. This chain uses TRBV14 with TRBJ1-6, with 8 bases lining up with TRBD1. The CDR3 length is 14 residues. From germline, CDR1 is SGHDN and CDR2 FVKESK. With 3 bases clipped from V and 8 bases from J, the junction kept 3 bases outside the gene matches. CDR3 sequence (DNA): TGTGCCAGCAGCCACGGACAGGGATATTCACCCCTCCACTTT. Amino acids: CASSHGQGYSPLHF.

Only a few counts were recorded for this clonotype. A read error may produce the germline difference seen at one junction end. V and J are TRBV29-1 and TRBJ1-6, with no clear D. In germline, CDR1 is SQVTM, CDR2 ANQGSEA. The length of the CDR3 is 11 residues. CDR3 protein: CPPGHNSPLHF. CDR3 in DNA: TGTCCTCCCGGACATAATTCACCCCTCCACTTT.

The gene calls are TRBV19 and TRBJ2-7; TRBD2 matches 9 bases. Germline V gene lookup returns CDR1 LNHDA and CDR2 SQIVND (reference sequence). V was clipped by 6 bases and J by 2 bases; unmatched bases: 5. This CDR3 contains 14 residues. The CDR3 loop is CASRMTSGTYEQYF. The CDR3, as DNA: TGTGCCAGTAGGATGACTAGCGGTACCTACGAGCAGTACTTC.

The chain uses TRBV4-2 and TRBJ1-2; D not certain. V was clipped by 0 bases and J by 3 bases, with 11 bases between them. Germline CDR1 and CDR2: LGHNA and YNFKEQ. This CDR3 contains 15 residues. Here the CDR3 reads CASSQEGSDDYGYTF. The DNA for the CDR3 is TGTGCCAGCAGCCAAGAAGGCTCAGACGACTATGGCTACACCTTC.

This clonotype was counted between two and nine times. The gene calls are TRBV12-3 or TRBV12-4 and TRBJ1-2; perhaps TRBD1 as D (5 bases). The V end was cut by 7 bases, the J end by 9 bases, with 24 bases between. This CDR3 is built from 15 residues. The CDR3 sequence is CASTPAGRGLNSYTF. Here the CDR3 DNA reads TGTGCCAGCACCCCTGCAGGGCGCGGACTGAATAGCTACACCTTC.

The chain uses TRBV5-1 and TRBJ1-6; no clear D gene. The length of the CDR3 is 15 residues. Looked up from germline, CDR1 is SGHRS and CDR2 is YFSETQ. V dropped 0 bases and J dropped 5 bases, with 9 bases sitting between them. CDR3 coding DNA: TGCGCCAGCAGCTTGGATGGCGGGAATAATTCACCCCTCCACTTT. It yields the protein CASSLDGGNNSPLHF.

The chain employs TRBV5-1 and TRBJ2-2, with D possibly being TRBD1 or TRBD2 (6 bases each). V was trimmed by 4 bases and J by 6 bases, leaving 19 bases between them. The germline gives CDR1 SGHRS, CDR2 YFSETQ. This CDR3 has 16 amino acids. Here the CDR3 reads CASSHPGTGTSGELFF. The CDR3 nucleotides are TGCGCCAGCAGCCACCCCGGCACAGGGACTTCCGGGGAGCTGTTTTTT. The whole variable domain, remainder taken from reference TRBV5-1 and TRBJ2-2, is KAGVTQTPRYLIKTRGQQVTLSCSPISGHRSVSWYQQTPGQGLQFLFEYFSETQRNKGNFPGRFSGRQFSNSRSEMNVSTLELGDSALYLCASSHPGTGTSGELFFGEGSRLTVL.

There are a few counts of this clonotype. The chain uses TRBV6-1 and TRBJ2-3; TRBD2 matches at 9 bases. The CDR3 has 15 residues. V lost 6 bases, J lost 5 bases, and 9 bases stayed unmatched. Germline CDR1 reads MNHNS; CDR2 reads SASEGT. CDR3 amino acids: CASSLGGGGVDTQYF. The DNA of the CDR3 is TGTGCCAGCAGCCTGGGCGGGGGGGGGGTAGATACGCAGTATTTT.

This clonotype was seen at least ten times. The chain couples TRBV28 to TRBJ1-5; D gene ambiguous. Trimming left V 8 bases short and J 0 bases short, with 8 bases between. The CDR3 sequence is 13 residues long. Looked up from germline, CDR1 is MDHEN and CDR2 is SYDVKM. The CDR3 DNA sequence: TGTGCCAGCGCAGGAGATAGCAATCAGCCCCAGCATTTT. This codes for CASAGDSNQPQHF.

The chain combines TRBV28 with TRBJ2-1; D is undetermined. Deletions cut 2 bases from V and 4 bases from J, with 15 bases between. CDR1 is MDHEN and CDR2 is SYDVKM in the germline V gene. The CDR3 contains 16 residues. The CDR3 region has the DNA TGTGCCAGCAGTTTAGTTGCGCATCCCCCTTACAATGAGCAGTTCTTC. Translation: CASSLVAHPPYNEQFF.

This clonotype was seen at least ten times. The chain recombines TRBV10-3 with TRBJ2-1; weak D call: TRBD2 (6 bases). Germline loops: CDR1 ENHRY, CDR2 SYGVKD. Trimming took off 0 bases at V and 2 bases at J, with 11 bases between the two ends. This CDR3 comprises 16 residues. The DNA of the CDR3 is TGTGCCATCAGTGAGTCTCGGGGGACCACCTACAATGAGCAGTTCTTC. It codes for CAISESRGTTYNEQFF.

This clonotype occurred a few times. The V and J genes are TRBV7-2 and TRBJ1-2, with D unclear. V was cut by 0 bases and J by 8 bases, with 16 bases left in between. CDR3 length: 15 residues. Germline lookup yields CDR1 SGHTA and CDR2 FQGNSA. In DNA form, the CDR3 reads TGTGCCAGCAGCTTAGCGAGGGCCAGGCTGGGCGGCTACACCTTC. Its translation is CASSLARARLGGYTF.

This clonotype has just a few counts. This chain connects TRBV18 to TRBJ2-5; no definite D call. Germline loops: CDR1 KGHSH, CDR2 LQKENI. Trimming took off 5 bases at V and 0 bases at J, with 7 bases between the two ends. The CDR3 covers 13 residues. CDR3 in amino acids: CASSSSYQETQYF. The CDR3 DNA sequence: TGTGCCAGCTCAAGCTCGTACCAAGAGACCCAGTACTTC.